This T cell receptor beta chain appears in the sequencing data of a study of brain T cells in children with intractable seizures. Germline V gene data show CDR1 as SGHDN and CDR2 as FVKESK. The CDR3 covers 20 residues. V gave up 0 bases and J gave up 1 base, with 24 bases separating them. The protocol was immunoSEQ multiplex PCR, while the TCRdb copy is restricted to in-frame clones and leaves out a portion. The table has roughly 69,000 clones, approximately 94% seen once. The chain has TRBV14 and TRBJ1-1, with D perhaps matching TRBD1 (6 bases). The sample here was peripheral blood, taken at surgery. This TCR derives from a boy under three years old with focal cortical dysplasia and intractable seizures. CDR3 sequence: CASSQDHNYRVRGWNTEAFF. The CDR3 nucleotides are TGTGCCAGCAGCCAAGATCACAACTACAGGGTTCGGGGGTGGAACACTGAAGCTTTCTTT. Based on the CDR3 plus reference TRBV14 and TRBJ1-1, the full variable domain is EAGVTQFPSHSVIEKGQTVTLRCDPISGHDNLYWYRRVMGKEIKFLLHFVKESKQDESGMPNNRFLAERTGGTYSTLKVQPAELEDSGVYFCASSQDHNYRVRGWNTEAFFGQGTRLTVV.